Listed below are T cell receptor beta chains from one sample, sequenced in a study of T cells in localized non-small cell lung cancer. Measured with immunoSEQ multiplex PCR; TCRdb has only the in-frame clones, and not every one. The sample includes some 51,000 clones, 86% of them seen just once. The specimen was peripheral blood, collected before any cancer treatment. All receptors derive from a woman aged 35 to 75 with stage I lung adenocarcinoma. The CDR3 runs from the conserved cysteine through the conserved F or W. Clone size is not always given. Where it is, it says once, few, many or a class for expanded clones.

clone_size	j_call	v_call	cdr3_aa
.	TRBJ1-2	TRBV15	CATSRDGTGGIYGYTF
.	TRBJ2-3	TRBV9	CASSVAGGGTDTQYF
.	TRBJ1-5	TRBV10-3	CAISESGDSNQPQHF
.	TRBJ1-1	TRBV7-3	CASSTTGVATEAFF
.	TRBJ1-1	TRBV6-5	CASSYGTVLNTEAFF
once	TRBJ2-2	TRBV4-3	CASSQDGTGSNTGELFF
.	TRBJ2-7	TRBV13	CASSLTGTGGYEQYF
.	TRBJ2-5	TRBV5-1	CASSLATSGGAGETQYF
.	TRBJ2-2	TRBV11-2	CASSPGLANTGELFF
.	TRBJ2-4	TRBV30	CACSEGGGIQYF
.	TRBJ1-5	TRBV2	CASSGQDNQPQHF
.	TRBJ2-5	TRBV28	CASSPLLIRDRGRETQYF
.	TRBJ2-5	TRBV16	CASSLGLQETQYF
.	TRBJ1-3	TRBV7-3	CASSQTIGNTIYF
.	TRBJ1-2	TRBV19	CASSLREGGYGYTF
.	TRBJ2-5	TRBV19	CASSPASGIETQYF
.	TRBJ2-1	TRBV5-1	CASTARGGLYNEQFF
.	TRBJ1-1	TRBV19	CASKGGTVNTEAFF
.	TRBJ2-1	TRBV11-3	CASSLDRKSNNEQFF
.	TRBJ1-1	TRBV18	CASSRWNTEAFF
.	TRBJ2-2	TRBV19	CATEPPGQGAGELFF
few	TRBJ2-7	TRBV12-5	CASGDPRQGHEQYF
.	TRBJ2-7	TRBV6-1	CAHKGQNYEQYF
.	TRBJ2-3	TRBV9	CASSVAALRDTQYF
few	TRBJ1-1	TRBV6-6	CASSLSSGPEAFF
.	TRBJ2-7	TRBV15	CATSRVWGDTYEQYF
.	TRBJ2-3	TRBV9	CASSAGTGITDTQYF
.	TRBJ2-7	TRBV28	CASSFWTGEQYF
.	TRBJ2-7	TRBV2	CASTSTSGGGEQYF
.	TRBJ2-3	TRBV5-1	CASSLGTSGDTQYF
.	TRBJ1-1	TRBV10-3	CAILRDTEAFF
.	TRBJ1-1	TRBV29-1	CSVASLGVVPTNTEAFF
.	TRBJ2-3	TRBV7-8	CASSPRGDTQYF
.	TRBJ2-3	TRBV9	CASSVGGGADTQYF
.	TRBJ2-5	TRBV28	CASSSPGHSGETQYF
.	TRBJ1-2	TRBV29-1	CSVEGRYGYTF
.	TRBJ1-5	TRBV6-5	CASRFPGQGGQPQHF
.	TRBJ2-7	TRBV6-6	CASSSSGYEQYF
once	TRBJ1-1	TRBV10-1	CASKAGGMNTEAFF